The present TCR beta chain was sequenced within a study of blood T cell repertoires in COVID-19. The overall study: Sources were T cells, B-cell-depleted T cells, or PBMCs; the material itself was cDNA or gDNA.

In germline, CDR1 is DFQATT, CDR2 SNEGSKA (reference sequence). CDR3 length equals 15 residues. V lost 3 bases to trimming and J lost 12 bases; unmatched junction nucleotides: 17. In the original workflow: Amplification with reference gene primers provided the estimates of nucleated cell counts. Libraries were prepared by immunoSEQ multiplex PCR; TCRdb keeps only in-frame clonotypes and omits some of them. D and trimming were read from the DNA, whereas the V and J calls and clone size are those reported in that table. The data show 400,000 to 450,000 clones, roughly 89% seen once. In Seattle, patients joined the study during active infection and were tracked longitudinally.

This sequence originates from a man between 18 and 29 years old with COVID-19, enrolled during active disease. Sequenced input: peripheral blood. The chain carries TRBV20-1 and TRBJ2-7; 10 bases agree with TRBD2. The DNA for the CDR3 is TGCAGTGCTAGTCGACGGGGGGGCCTAGCGGGAGAGGGGTACTTC. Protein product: CSASRRGGLAGEGYF.